These T cell receptor beta chains were read from a single sample in a study of T cell responses to AZD1222 COVID-19 vaccine. Sequencing was performed with immunoSEQ multiplex PCR; in TCRdb, only in-frame clones are kept and a portion is missing. The table records 100,000 to 150,000 clones, 75% to 95% of them present only once. The sample was peripheral blood, taken 28 days after the second AZD1222 dose. The receptors shown here come from an adult who received the AZD1222 COVID-19 vaccine. Both conserved end residues are part of each CDR3. The order of the fields is D gene, clone size, J gene, V gene, CDR3 protein, CDR3 DNA. D genes are given only for firm matches. A clone size is listed for some rows: how often the clone was seen (once, few, many), or a class if it is expanded.

- | once | TRBJ1-1 | TRBV2 | CASGGAPVTEAFF | TGTGCCAGCGGGGGGGCCCCGGTCACTGAAGCTTTCTTT
- | - | TRBJ1-2 | TRBV4-1 | CASSPGTYGYTF | TGCGCCAGCAGCCCCGGGACCTATGGCTACACCTTC
TRBD2 | - | TRBJ2-7 | TRBV27 | CASRGAGGSYEQYF | TGTGCCAGCCGAGGGGCGGGGGGATCCTACGAGCAGTACTTC
- | - | TRBJ1-1 | TRBV19 | CASSTTGGVTEAFF | TGTGCCAGTAGTACAACGGGGGGGGTCACTGAAGCTTTCTTT
- | - | TRBJ1-1 | TRBV29-1 | CSVPSPNTEAFF | TGCAGCGTTCCCTCGCCGAACACTGAAGCTTTCTTT
- | - | TRBJ2-7 | TRBV11-2 | CASSSGPASYEQYF | TGTGCCAGCAGCTCGGGGCCGGCTTCTTACGAGCAGTACTTC
- | - | TRBJ1-3 | TRBV5-8 | CASRKMHSGNTIYF | TGTGCCAGCAGAAAGATGCACTCTGGAAACACCATATATTTT
TRBD2 | once | TRBJ2-3 | TRBV18 | CASSPPNSGSTDTQYF | TGTGCCAGCTCACCACCGAATAGCGGGAGCACAGATACGCAGTATTTT
- | - | TRBJ2-1 | TRBV15 | CATRDAGLSSYNEQFF | TGTGCCACACGGGACGCGGGACTGAGCTCCTACAATGAGCAGTTCTTC
TRBD1 | - | TRBJ2-1 | TRBV10-1 | CASSEGLGTGTHNEQFF | TGCGCCAGCAGTGAGGGTTTAGGGACAGGGACGCACAATGAGCAGTTCTTC
- | - | TRBJ2-3 | TRBV5-1 | CASSYDRASTDTQYF | TGCGCCAGCAGCTACGACAGAGCTAGCACAGATACGCAGTATTTT
- | - | TRBJ1-5 | TRBV19 | CASSTVSSQPQHF | TGTGCCAGTAGTACAGTAAGCAGTCAGCCCCAGCATTTT
- | - | TRBJ1-5 | TRBV5-1 | CASSLGLYSNQPQHF | TGCGCCAGCAGCTTGGGCCTCTATAGCAATCAGCCCCAGCATTTT
- | - | TRBJ2-2 | TRBV30 | CAWRHSWRDTGELFF | TGTGCCTGGAGGCACTCGTGGCGGGACACCGGGGAGCTGTTTTTT
- | - | TRBJ1-2 | TRBV7-2 | CASSFDRQDYGYTF | TGTGCCAGCAGCTTCGACCGCCAGGACTATGGCTACACCTTC
- | - | TRBJ1-5 | TRBV30 | CAWSDDIYYQPQHF | TGTGCCTGGAGTGATGACATTTACTATCAGCCCCAGCATTTT
- | few | TRBJ1-5 | TRBV19 | CASSIVGQPQHF | TGTGCCAGTAGTATAGTTGGTCAGCCCCAGCATTTT
- | once | TRBJ1-5 | TRBV19 | CASRGHRNQPQHF | TGTGCCAGTAGGGGACACCGCAATCAGCCCCAGCATTTT
TRBD1 | - | TRBJ1-2 | TRBV7-8 | CASGPGQGAGGYTF | TGTGCCAGCGGACCGGGACAGGGGGCGGGCGGCTACACCTTC
- | - | TRBJ1-5 | TRBV6-2/TRBV6-3 | CASSSPESHNLGRHF | TGTGCCAGCAGTTCCCCGGAGAGCCACAATCTAGGTCGGCATTTT
- | - | TRBJ1-5 | TRBV4-2 | CASSHGQSRLPQHF | TGTGCCAGCAGCCACGGCCAGAGCAGGCTGCCCCAGCATTTT
- | - | TRBJ1-2 | TRBV3-1/TRBV3-2 | CASSQRDLGYGYTF | TGTGCCAGCAGCCAAAGGGACTTGGGCTATGGCTACACCTTC
- | - | TRBJ1-6 | TRBV27 | CASSLLGPYNSPLHF | TGTGCCAGCAGTTTACTCGGTCCCTATAATTCACCCCTCCACTTT
TRBD1 | - | TRBJ2-7 | TRBV12-5 | CASGFWLGHRGPNPLEPYEQYF | TGTGCTAGTGGTTTTTGGTTGGGACACAGGGGGCCTAACCCCTTGGAACCCTACGAGCAGTACTTC
- | - | TRBJ1-3 | TRBV5-1 | CASSLDRSSGNTIYF | TGCGCCAGCAGCTTGGACAGGAGCTCTGGAAACACCATATATTTT
TRBD1 | - | TRBJ1-5 | TRBV10-2 | CASSSPTGGRKNQPQHF | TGCGCCAGCAGTTCACCGACAGGGGGCCGGAAAAATCAGCCCCAGCATTTT
TRBD1 | - | TRBJ2-2 | TRBV3-1/TRBV3-2 | CASSHRTGITGELFF | TGTGCCAGCAGCCACCGGACAGGGATCACCGGGGAGCTGTTTTTT
- | - | TRBJ1-2 | TRBV7-9 | CASSLVGSNYGYTF | TGTGCCAGCAGCTTAGTGGGTTCGAACTATGGCTACACCTTC
- | - | TRBJ1-3 | TRBV5-4 | CASSQGLGSGNTIYF | TGTGCCAGCAGCCAAGGACTTGGCTCTGGAAACACCATATATTTT
TRBD2 | - | TRBJ2-5 | TRBV25-1 | CASKGDLGTRPETQYF | TGTGCCAGCAAGGGGGATCTCGGGACTAGGCCTGAGACCCAGTACTTC
- | - | TRBJ1-2 | TRBV5-4 | CASSDFGGLDYGYTF | TGTGCCAGCAGCGACTTCGGGGGGCTGGACTATGGCTACACCTTC
TRBD2 | - | TRBJ2-1 | TRBV10-3 | CAISESQAGGLDEQFF | TGTGCCATCAGTGAGTCGCAAGCGGGAGGGCTGGATGAGCAGTTCTTC
- | - | TRBJ2-3 | TRBV7-6 | CASSYRVADTQYF | TGTGCCAGCAGCTACAGGGTTGCAGATACGCAGTATTTT
- | - | TRBJ1-2 | TRBV6-5 | CASTDGVRSGYTF | TGTGCCAGCACCGACGGGGTCAGGAGTGGCTACACCTTC
- | - | TRBJ1-2 | TRBV5-4 | CASSLGQDYGYTF | TGTGCCAGCAGCTTGGGGCAGGACTATGGCTACACCTTC
TRBD1 | - | TRBJ2-1 | TRBV6-2/TRBV6-3 | CASSYDRAPHFYNEQFF | TGTGCCAGCAGTTACGACAGGGCCCCACACTTTTACAATGAGCAGTTCTTC
- | - | TRBJ1-2 | TRBV12-3/TRBV12-4 | CASSDMGAGGYTF | TGTGCCAGCAGTGATATGGGGGCAGGCGGCTACACCTTC
TRBD1 | - | TRBJ1-5 | TRBV24-1 | CATSGGTGGNQPQHF | TGTGCCACCAGTGGAGGGACAGGGGGCAATCAGCCCCAGCATTTT
- | - | TRBJ2-3 | TRBV18 | CASSPNKAPDTQYF | TGTGCCAGCTCACCGAATAAGGCTCCAGATACGCAGTATTTT
- | - | TRBJ2-1 | TRBV4-3 | CASSQDDRGREQFF | TGCGCCAGCAGCCAAGACGATAGGGGGAGGGAGCAGTTCTTC
- | - | TRBJ1-2 | TRBV2 | CASTPRELNYGYTF | TGTGCCAGCACCCCCCGGGAGCTTAACTATGGCTACACCTTC
TRBD1 | once | TRBJ2-7 | TRBV5-4 | CASSTLQTGVPYEQYF | TGTGCCAGCAGCACCCTCCAGACAGGGGTCCCGTACGAGCAGTACTTC
- | - | TRBJ2-5 | TRBV12-3/TRBV12-4 | CASSLSETQYF | TGTGCCAGCAGTTTATCGGAGACCCAGTACTTC
TRBD1 | - | TRBJ1-4 | TRBV18 | CASSPRTGELYEKLFF | TGTGCCAGCTCACCCCGGACAGGGGAGTTATATGAAAAACTGTTTTTT
- | few | TRBJ1-1 | TRBV7-9 | CASSLGLSQEAFF | TGTGCCAGCAGCTTAGGCCTGAGTCAGGAAGCTTTCTTT